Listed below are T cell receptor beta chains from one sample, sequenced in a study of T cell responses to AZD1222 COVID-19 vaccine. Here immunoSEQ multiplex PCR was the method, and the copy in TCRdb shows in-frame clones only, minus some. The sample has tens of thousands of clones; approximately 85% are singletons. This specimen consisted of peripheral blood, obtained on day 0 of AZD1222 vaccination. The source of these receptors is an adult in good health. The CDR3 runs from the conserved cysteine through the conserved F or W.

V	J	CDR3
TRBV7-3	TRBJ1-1	CASSLDVGRTEAFF
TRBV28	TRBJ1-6	CASTTQGEAGDSPLHF
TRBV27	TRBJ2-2	CASSFSSGAYTGELFF
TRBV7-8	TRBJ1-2	CASSLEVGADGYTF
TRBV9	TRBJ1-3	CASSVSGVPGNTIYF
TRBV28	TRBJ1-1	CASGRLDRADTEAFF
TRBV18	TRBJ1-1	CASSPDGRSEAFF
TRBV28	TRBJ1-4	CASSSDIQKLFF
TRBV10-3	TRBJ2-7	CATSRGDEQYF
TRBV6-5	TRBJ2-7	CASSTGITYEQYF
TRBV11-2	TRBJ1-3	CASSPTGSGNTIYF
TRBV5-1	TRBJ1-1	CASRLHEDTEAFF
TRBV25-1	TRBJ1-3	CASSDPDSGNTIYF
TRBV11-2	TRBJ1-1	CASSWGREAFF
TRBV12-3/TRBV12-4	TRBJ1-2	CASSLGGDGYTF
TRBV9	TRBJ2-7	CASSVDNSYEQYF
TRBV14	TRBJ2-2	CASSQPATNTGELFF
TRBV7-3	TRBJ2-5	CASSFGLVSGETQYF
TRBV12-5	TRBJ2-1	CASGLVLISDRSIDGEQFF
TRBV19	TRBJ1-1	CASSIRGNTEAFF
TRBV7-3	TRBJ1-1	CASSPGYGEAFF
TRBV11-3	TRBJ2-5	CASSLGRGLETQYF
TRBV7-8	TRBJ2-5	CASSLGVAPQETQYF
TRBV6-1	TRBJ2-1	CASSESAGQRYNEQFF
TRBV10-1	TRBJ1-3	CASSEFSGNTIYF
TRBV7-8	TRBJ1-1	CASSLLRNTEAFF
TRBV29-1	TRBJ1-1	CSVQKDRGRGTEAFF
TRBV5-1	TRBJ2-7	CASSLEASAEQYF
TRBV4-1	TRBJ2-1	CASSPSGSGGANEQFF
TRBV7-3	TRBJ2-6	CASSSHGRTDSGANVLTF
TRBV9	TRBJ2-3	CASSPPTSGGTDTQYF
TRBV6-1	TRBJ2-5	CASSDRQQGETQYF
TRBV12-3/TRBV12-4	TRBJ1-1	CASSTGRTEAFF
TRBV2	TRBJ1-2	CASSAAGYGYTF
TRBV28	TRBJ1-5	CASIDRGFGNQPQHF
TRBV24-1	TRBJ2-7	CATSDPRDGAYEQYF
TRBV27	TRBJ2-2	CASRKTGLSGELFF
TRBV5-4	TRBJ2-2	CASSRQQGNTGELFF
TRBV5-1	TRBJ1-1	CASSLAPTGGTEAFF
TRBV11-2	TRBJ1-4	CASSLGAGATNEKLFF
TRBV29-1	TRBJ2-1	CSVDEGARVNEQFF
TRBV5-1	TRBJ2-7	CASSLAGSYEQYF
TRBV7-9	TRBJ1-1	CASSLRGGITEAFF
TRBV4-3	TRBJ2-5	CASSQTLAGETQYF
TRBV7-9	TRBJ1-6	CASSLAFANSPLHF
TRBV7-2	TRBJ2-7	CASSLASGATYEQYF